The subject of this entry is one T cell receptor (beta chain). Its matching antigen is unknown. The sample belongs to a study of Ad26.COV2.S vaccination and SARS-CoV-2 variants. Findings of the study overall: Analyses that measured TCR breadth and depth may have underestimated total T cell responses.

Treatment of the sample: some 20 received Ad26.COV2.S at low or high dose, single or two shots; roughly five received placebo; per-sample allocation not given. Day 63 following the first vaccine or placebo injection was when the samples were taken. In the vaccine, an Ad26 vector expressed the SARS-CoV-2 spike of the Wuhan strain. V shed 7 bases and J shed 4 bases, with 11 bases lying between them. The CDR3 has 13 residues. Sequencing used immunoSEQ multiplex PCR; TCRdb keeps in-frame clones, though not all of them. Among roughly 330,000 clones listed, under 90% were seen once. The origin of this receptor is a person between 18 and 65 years old who received the Ad26.COV2.S COVID-19 vaccine or a placebo. This chain joins TRBV12-3 or TRBV12-4 and TRBJ1-5; possible D gene TRBD1, 6 bases. This material consisted of peripheral blood, taken in a trial of Ad26.COV2.S vaccine versus placebo. This CDR3 reads CASKGGANQPQHF. For the CDR3, the DNA is TGTGCCAGCAAAGGGGGGGCTAATCAGCCCCAGCATTTT.